The source of this TCR beta chain is a study of cytomegalovirus exposure and HLA in healthy donors. PCR primers comprised 60 Vbeta and 13 Jbeta primers. Profiling relied on immunoSEQ multiplex PCR, and the TCRdb table lists in-frame clones only, not all of them. The sample has about 160,000 clones, roughly 85% seen once. Germline CDR1 is MDHEN and CDR2 is SYDVKM. The CDR3 is made up of 15 amino acids. V lost 6 bases and J lost 6, with 18 bases in between. The chain employs TRBV28 and TRBJ1-5, with D perhaps TRBD1 (5 bases). The receptor was derived from a woman aged 50 to 65 in good health and CMV-seropositive. Sequencing used PBMCs. CDR3 DNA: TGTGCCAGCAGCGCCGGGGGACGGATCGGTCAGCCCCAGCATTTT. This gives the protein CASSAGGRIGQPQHF.